This T cell receptor beta chain was sequenced during a study of CDR3 diversity in severe acne. TCRdb passed the PCR reads through MiXCR, listing each CDR3 protein once. The profile shows more than 80,000 distinct CDR3 sequences, approximately 49% of them singletons. CDR3 length: 16 residues. The junction had 0 bases not matched to a gene; V was cut back by 0 bases and J by 0 bases. Germline CDR1 is MRHNA and CDR2 is SNTAGT. Only a few counts were recorded for this clonotype. The source of this sequence is a male donor with severe acne vulgaris. The sequencing sample was made of blood. V gene TRBV6-4 combines with J gene TRBJ2-3; 10 positions match TRBD2. The CDR3 region is CASSDSSGGSTDTQYF. The CDR3 DNA is TGTGCCAGCAGTGACTCTAGCGGGGGGAGCACAGATACGCAGTATTTT.